These 10 T cell receptor beta chains were sequenced from one sample in a study of blood T cell repertoires in COVID-19. Libraries were prepared by immunoSEQ multiplex PCR; TCRdb keeps only in-frame clonotypes and omits some of them. This table has 180,000 or so clones, over 70% appearing once. Sequenced material: PBMCs or T cells enriched from blood (not recorded which). All receptors come from an older woman who had recovered from COVID-19.

This chain uses TRBV10-2 with TRBJ1-1, with D perhaps TRBD1 (5 bases). The V end lost 2 bases, the J end lost 11 bases, and 9 bases lay between the germline ends. Germline lookup yields CDR1 WSHSY and CDR2 SAAADI. This CDR3 has 11 amino acids. CDR3 nucleotides: TGCGCCAGCAGTGAGGGGGGGGATGCTTTCTTT. This translates into CASSEGGDAFF.

The V and J genes are TRBV5-1 and TRBJ2-3; TRBD2 is a possible D gene (6 bases). The CDR3 is 15 amino acids. Deletions cut 0 bases from V and 0 bases from J, with 8 bases between. CDR1 and CDR2 from the germline V gene are SGHRS and YFSETQ. The CDR3 coding sequence is TGCGCCAGCAGCTTGGGCGGGATAAGCACAGATACGCAGTATTTT. This sequence encodes CASSLGGISTDTQYF.

The chain recombines TRBV9 with TRBJ2-3; a weak D match, TRBD1 (5 bases). The V end was cut by 0 bases, the J end by 3 bases, with 8 bases between. The CDR3 runs to 14 residues. The germline CDR1 and CDR2 sequences are SGDLS and YYNGEE. CDR3 protein: CASSVEQATDTQYF. In nucleotides, the CDR3 is TGTGCCAGCAGCGTAGAACAGGCTACAGATACGCAGTATTTT.

This chain joins TRBV21-1 and TRBJ1-6; the D call in the table, TRBD1, was not verified against the DNA. TRBV21-1 is annotated as a pseudogene. This CDR3 comprises 16 residues. The CDR3, as DNA: TGTGCCAGCAGCAAAGTTACCAGGAAGCTTCGGTCACCCCTCCACTTT. As protein: CASSKVTRKLRSPLHF.

The chain couples TRBV28 to TRBJ1-5; 7 bases agree with TRBD1. The CDR3 has 18 residues. CDR1 MDHEN and CDR2 SYDVKM come from the germline V gene. V shed 1 base and J 2 bases; nucleotides not matched to a gene: 11. CDR3 protein: CASSLSGGGIPGNQPQHF. CDR3 DNA: TGTGCCAGCAGTTTATCAGGGGGAGGTATTCCGGGCAATCAGCCCCAGCATTTT.

This clone was recorded only once. The chain has TRBV7-9 and TRBJ2-1; possible D gene TRBD2, 6 bases. Trimming cost V 0 bases and J 15 bases, with 9 bases left between them. Germline CDR1 SEHNR, CDR2 FQNEAQ (reference sequence). This CDR3 has 11 residues. This CDR3 reads CASSLAAGWFF. Here the CDR3 DNA reads TGTGCCAGCAGCTTAGCCGCGGGGTGGTTCTTC.

The chain recombines TRBV19 with TRBJ1-5; 7 bases map to TRBD1. The CDR3 is made up of 13 amino acids. Germline V CDR1 and CDR2: LNHDA, SQIVND (reference sequence). V trimming: 7 bases; J trimming: 5 bases; junction bases outside the gene matches: 5. The CDR3 here is CASTGDRDQPQHF. CDR3 nucleotides: TGTGCCAGTACCGGGGACAGAGATCAGCCCCAGCATTTT.

The rearrangement joins TRBV5-1 to TRBJ2-1; tentatively, D is TRBD1 (5 bases). The CDR3 spans 15 residues. Germline V gene lookup returns CDR1 SGHRS and CDR2 YFSETQ. Trimming left V 4 bases short and J 4 bases short, with 15 bases between. The CDR3 coding sequence is TGCGCCAGCAGCCAAGACCAAGGGGCGTACAATGAGCAGTTCTTC. Translating it yields CASSQDQGAYNEQFF.

The CDR3 reads CASSPASGYSYNEQFF. The CDR3 nucleotides read TGTGCCAGCTCACCAGCTAGCGGGTACTCCTACAATGAGCAGTTCTTC. This chain uses TRBV18 with TRBJ2-1; TRBD2 agrees at 8 bases. This CDR3 comprises 16 residues. Germline V gene data show CDR1 as KGHSH and CDR2 as LQKENI. The trim removed 2 bases at V and 0 bases at J, leaving 3 bases unmatched.

The V gene is TRBV2, the J gene TRBJ2-2; 8 bases line up with TRBD1. V trimming: 4 bases; J trimming: 7 bases; junction bases outside the gene matches: 2. The length of the CDR3 is 13 residues. From germline, CDR1 is SNHLY and CDR2 FYNNEI. Here the CDR3 reads CASSGQGSGELFF. The CDR3 coding sequence is TGTGCCAGCAGTGGACAGGGGAGCGGGGAGCTGTTTTTT.